Described below is a single T cell receptor beta chain sequence and its context. Its antigen is unidentified. By way of CD45RO/CCR7/CD25/CD127/CD95/CD27, the CD4+ regulatory, stem cell-like memory, central memory and naive cells were sorted. V lost 4 bases and J lost 1, with 11 bases in between. This CDR3 spans 15 amino acids. In germline, CDR1 is SEHNR, CDR2 FQNEAQ (reference sequence). This entry is derived from a study of beta chain features in type 1 diabetes. General study findings and limits: Across all four CD4+ subsets, people with type 1 diabetes showed modestly shorter TCRB CDR3s. Reads derived from cDNA could over-represent cells showing high TCR expression. There was no resolution here of whether HLA type influences TCRB rearrangement. It was among patients, rather than healthy donors, that naive, central memory and Treg TCRB repertoires appeared more similar.

Expressed TCRB transcripts were sequenced because the isolated RNA had all been reverse transcribed beforehand. Sequencing was performed with immunoSEQ multiplex PCR; in TCRdb, only in-frame clones are kept and a portion is missing. The sample comprises more than 250,000 clones, about 15% of which are singletons, and more than 0.015% rests with the top ten. The chain employs TRBV7-9 and TRBJ2-4; perhaps TRBD2 as D (5 bases). The sample was naive CD4+ T cells from blood. The TCR originated in a man younger than 35 with type 1 diabetes. CDR3 bases: TGTGCCAGCAGCTCACCCAGGAGGGCCAAAAACATTCAGTACTTC. It codes for CASSSPRRAKNIQYF.